This paragraph reports one T cell receptor (beta chain). Its cognate antigen is unknown. Assay used: immunoSEQ multiplex PCR; TCRdb lists only in-frame clones, some missing. Of more than 75,000 clones listed, roughly 90% were seen once; the top ten hold 0.35%. V was clipped by 1 base and J by 3 bases; unmatched bases: 5. Germline assignment: CDR1 SGHRS and CDR2 YFSETQ. CDR3 length equals 16 residues. The data were obtained in a study of graft-versus-host responses after intestinal transplantation. Turning to the study itself: After anti-thymocyte globulin induction, recipients took tacrolimus and steroids for 3 to 4 years. Study observations and caveats: Recipient-marrow GvH clones were detected, some having first appeared in ileum or blood.

The TCR was taken from a human donor who was the organ donor for an intestinal transplant. This chain connects TRBV5-1 to TRBJ2-1; TRBD2 matches 9 bases. The sequenced sample was unstimulated CD4+ T cells sorted from spleen or lymph node cells, obtained before transplant. DNA of the CDR3: TGCGCCAGCAGCTTGAGGCGGGGGGGCAACTACAATGAGCAGTTCTTC. It codes for CASSLRRGGNYNEQFF.